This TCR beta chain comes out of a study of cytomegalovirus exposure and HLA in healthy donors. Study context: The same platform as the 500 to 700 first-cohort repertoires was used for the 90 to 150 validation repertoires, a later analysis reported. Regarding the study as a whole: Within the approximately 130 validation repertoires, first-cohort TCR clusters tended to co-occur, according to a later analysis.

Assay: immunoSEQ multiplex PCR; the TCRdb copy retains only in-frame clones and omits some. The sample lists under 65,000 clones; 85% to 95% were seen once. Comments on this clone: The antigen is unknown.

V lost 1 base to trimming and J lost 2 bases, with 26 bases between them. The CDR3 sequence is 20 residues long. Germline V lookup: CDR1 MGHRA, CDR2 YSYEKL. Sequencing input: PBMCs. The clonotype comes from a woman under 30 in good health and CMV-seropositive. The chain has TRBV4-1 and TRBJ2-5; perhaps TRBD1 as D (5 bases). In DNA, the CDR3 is TGCGCCAGCAGCCAAGTAAGGGTTCACACTGGGGCACCCTTTCAAGAGACCCAGTACTTC. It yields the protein CASSQVRVHTGAPFQETQYF.